These T cell receptor beta chains were read from a single sample in a study of identifying expanded T cells in peripheral blood. Data came from immunoSEQ multiplex PCR; TCRdb stores just in-frame clones and leaves some out. The sample carries around 85,000 clones, more than 75% recorded once. Input material: blood. These receptors were obtained from a person aged 18 to 70 in good health. Both conserved end residues are part of each CDR3. A D gene is named only where the DNA matches it firmly. Size tells how often a clone was seen (once, few, many) or the class of an expanded clone, and some rows leave it out.

j_call: TRBJ2-6; d_call: -; clone_size: -; v_call: TRBV19; cdr3_nt: TGTGCCAGTAGTATTAGGCAAGGGGCCAACGTCCTGACTTTC; cdr3_aa: CASSIRQGANVLTF
j_call: TRBJ1-1; d_call: -; clone_size: once; v_call: TRBV15; cdr3_nt: TGTGCCACCAGCAGAAACCAGGGGATGAACACTGAAGCTTTCTTT; cdr3_aa: CATSRNQGMNTEAFF
j_call: TRBJ2-3; d_call: -; clone_size: -; v_call: TRBV6-1; cdr3_nt: TGTGCCAGCAGTGATTGGGGGGTGGCAGATACGCAGTATTTT; cdr3_aa: CASSDWGVADTQYF
j_call: TRBJ2-1; d_call: -; clone_size: -; v_call: TRBV28; cdr3_nt: TGTGCCAGCAGGGGCGGGCGGGACTACAATGAGCAGTTCTTC; cdr3_aa: CASRGGRDYNEQFF
j_call: TRBJ2-7; d_call: -; clone_size: -; v_call: TRBV21-1; cdr3_nt: TGTGCCAGCAGCACCGGGACAGTATGGGTCCCTTCCTACGAGCAGTACTTC; cdr3_aa: CASSTGTVWVPSYEQYF
j_call: TRBJ1-5; d_call: -; clone_size: -; v_call: TRBV7-2; cdr3_nt: TGTGCCAGCAGCTTAGCAGGCTCGCCCCCCCAGCATTTT; cdr3_aa: CASSLAGSPPQHF
j_call: TRBJ2-5; d_call: -; clone_size: -; v_call: TRBV5-4; cdr3_nt: TGTGCCAGCAGCGGGGACTCGGGACTGTTCCAGACCCAGTACTTC; cdr3_aa: CASSGDSGLFQTQYF
j_call: TRBJ2-7; d_call: -; clone_size: -; v_call: TRBV7-9; cdr3_nt: TGTGCCAGCAGCTTAGCCGGTGGGCTTAGGGAGCAGTACTTC; cdr3_aa: CASSLAGGLREQYF
j_call: TRBJ2-7; d_call: -; clone_size: -; v_call: TRBV7-9; cdr3_nt: TGTGCCAGCAGCTTAGCTTTTCGGGGGCGTAACGAGCAGTACTTC; cdr3_aa: CASSLAFRGRNEQYF
j_call: TRBJ1-2; d_call: TRBD1; clone_size: -; v_call: TRBV25-1; cdr3_nt: TGTGCCAGCAGTGAATCAGGGGGCGGCGTTATGTACTATGGCTACACCTTC; cdr3_aa: CASSESGGGVMYYGYTF
j_call: TRBJ2-2; d_call: TRBD2; clone_size: -; v_call: TRBV18; cdr3_nt: TGTGCCAGCTCCGGGGGGACCCGGAACACCGGGGAGCTGTTTTTT; cdr3_aa: CASSGGTRNTGELFF
j_call: TRBJ1-6; d_call: -; clone_size: -; v_call: TRBV7-9; cdr3_nt: TGTGCCAGCAGCTCCCACAATATAAGAGGGGCGGCTTCACCCCTCCACTTT; cdr3_aa: CASSSHNIRGAASPLHF
j_call: TRBJ2-7; d_call: -; clone_size: -; v_call: TRBV6-5; cdr3_nt: TGTGCCACCACCAAGACTGGTCAAACGGGCGAGCAGTACTTC; cdr3_aa: CATTKTGQTGEQYF
j_call: TRBJ2-7; d_call: -; clone_size: -; v_call: TRBV11-2; cdr3_nt: TGTGCCAGCAGCTTATCGGGGATGATGGTGGGCGAGCAGTACTTC; cdr3_aa: CASSLSGMMVGEQYF
j_call: TRBJ2-7; d_call: -; clone_size: -; v_call: TRBV5-1; cdr3_nt: TGCGCCAGCAGCTTGGGCGCAGAGGAACCAGGGGAGCAGTACTTC; cdr3_aa: CASSLGAEEPGEQYF
j_call: TRBJ1-1; d_call: -; clone_size: -; v_call: TRBV6-6; cdr3_nt: TGTGCCAGCAGTTACGTTGGTGGCGGTGAAGCTTTCTTT; cdr3_aa: CASSYVGGGEAFF
j_call: TRBJ1-1; d_call: -; clone_size: -; v_call: TRBV7-2; cdr3_nt: TGTGCCAGCAGCTTAGTTGCTGGGGGGCGAAACACTGAAGCTTTCTTT; cdr3_aa: CASSLVAGGRNTEAFF
j_call: TRBJ2-2; d_call: -; clone_size: -; v_call: TRBV5-1; cdr3_nt: TGCGCCAGCAGCACCGGTCTTTTGGGCGGGGAGCTGTTTTTT; cdr3_aa: CASSTGLLGGELFF
j_call: TRBJ2-2; d_call: TRBD2; clone_size: -; v_call: TRBV6-1; cdr3_nt: TGTGCCAGCAGTGTTGGTAGCGGGGGATGGAGTTCCGGGGAGCTGTTTTTT; cdr3_aa: CASSVGSGGWSSGELFF
j_call: TRBJ2-5; d_call: -; clone_size: -; v_call: TRBV14; cdr3_nt: TGTGCCAGCAGCCAAGTTGCACAGCTTAACCAAGAGACCCAGTACTTC; cdr3_aa: CASSQVAQLNQETQYF
j_call: TRBJ1-1; d_call: TRBD1; clone_size: -; v_call: TRBV7-9; cdr3_nt: TGTGCCAGCAGCTCGACAGGGTTGGACACTGAAGCTTTCTTT; cdr3_aa: CASSSTGLDTEAFF
j_call: TRBJ1-5; d_call: -; clone_size: -; v_call: TRBV4-3; cdr3_nt: TGCGCCAGCAGCCAAGATCCCCCCGGTGCAGGGCGAGACAGGCCCCAGCATTTT; cdr3_aa: CASSQDPPGAGRDRPQHF
j_call: TRBJ2-1; d_call: -; clone_size: -; v_call: TRBV7-6; cdr3_nt: TGTGCCAGCAGCTTAGGACCCCCCAGAGCGTACCTGGACAATGAGCAGTTCTTC; cdr3_aa: CASSLGPPRAYLDNEQFF
j_call: TRBJ2-3; d_call: -; clone_size: -; v_call: TRBV9; cdr3_nt: TGTGCCAGCAGCGCATCCGGGACTCAGGCAGATACGCAGTATTTT; cdr3_aa: CASSASGTQADTQYF
j_call: TRBJ2-5; d_call: TRBD2; clone_size: once; v_call: TRBV10-3; cdr3_nt: TGTGCCATCAGTGTCGCAAGCGGGGGAACCCAAGAGACCCAGTACTTC; cdr3_aa: CAISVASGGTQETQYF
j_call: TRBJ2-7; d_call: TRBD2; clone_size: -; v_call: TRBV4-1; cdr3_nt: TGCGCCAGCAGCCAAGAGCGGACTAGCTCCTACGAGCAGTACTTC; cdr3_aa: CASSQERTSSYEQYF
j_call: TRBJ1-4; d_call: -; clone_size: -; v_call: TRBV12-5; cdr3_nt: TGTGCTAGTGGTTTGGCCCGACAGGTCGGGGTTCTCAGACTGTTTTTT; cdr3_aa: CASGLARQVGVLRLFF
j_call: TRBJ1-2; d_call: TRBD1; clone_size: -; v_call: TRBV11-2; cdr3_nt: TGTGCCAGCAGCACCCCGCGACAGGGCGGCTATGGCTACACCTTC; cdr3_aa: CASSTPRQGGYGYTF
j_call: TRBJ2-1; d_call: -; clone_size: -; v_call: TRBV9; cdr3_nt: TGTGCCAGCAGCGTAGCCTCTAAGGGTTCCCCTGAGCAGTTCTTC; cdr3_aa: CASSVASKGSPEQFF
j_call: TRBJ1-5; d_call: TRBD1; clone_size: -; v_call: TRBV27; cdr3_nt: TGTGCCAGCAGTTTACGGGGCCGGGACAGGGTTGGGGACAATCAGCCCCAGCATTTT; cdr3_aa: CASSLRGRDRVGDNQPQHF
j_call: TRBJ1-4; d_call: -; clone_size: -; v_call: TRBV7-9; cdr3_nt: TGTGCCAGCAGCTTACTCCAGACGGACGGGGAAAAACTGTTTTTT; cdr3_aa: CASSLLQTDGEKLFF
j_call: TRBJ1-4; d_call: -; clone_size: -; v_call: TRBV4-3; cdr3_nt: TGCGCCAGCAGCCTCGGAATTGGGCCGAGTGAAAAACTGTTTTTT; cdr3_aa: CASSLGIGPSEKLFF
j_call: TRBJ1-1; d_call: -; clone_size: once; v_call: TRBV7-9; cdr3_nt: TGTGCCAGCGGTAAACAGGTAGAAGCTTTCTTT; cdr3_aa: CASGKQVEAFF
j_call: TRBJ1-3; d_call: -; clone_size: -; v_call: TRBV6-6; cdr3_nt: TGTGCCAGCAGTGCCCTCGGAAACACCATATATTTT; cdr3_aa: CASSALGNTIYF
j_call: TRBJ1-4; d_call: -; clone_size: -; v_call: TRBV25-1; cdr3_nt: TGTGCCAGCAGTGAAGTCCGAAATGAAAAACTGTTTTTT; cdr3_aa: CASSEVRNEKLFF
j_call: TRBJ2-2; d_call: -; clone_size: -; v_call: TRBV7-2; cdr3_nt: TGTGCCAGCAGCTTTCGGGCCGGGGAGCTGTTTTTT; cdr3_aa: CASSFRAGELFF
j_call: TRBJ2-5; d_call: TRBD1; clone_size: -; v_call: TRBV7-2; cdr3_nt: TGTGCCAGCAGCTTCCAGCGAGGGGGCGGGGAGACCCAGTACTTC; cdr3_aa: CASSFQRGGGETQYF
j_call: TRBJ2-5; d_call: -; clone_size: -; v_call: TRBV5-4; cdr3_nt: TGTGCCAGCAGCCTCGACCGACTCGAGACCCAGTACTTC; cdr3_aa: CASSLDRLETQYF
j_call: TRBJ1-5; d_call: -; clone_size: -; v_call: TRBV6-5; cdr3_nt: TGTGCCAGCAGTTACTCGGGGGTTAGGCAGCCCCAGCATTTT; cdr3_aa: CASSYSGVRQPQHF
j_call: TRBJ2-3; d_call: -; clone_size: -; v_call: TRBV21-1; cdr3_nt: TGTGCCAGCAGCGCCCGACAGGGGTGGTGGACAGATACGCAGTATTTT; cdr3_aa: CASSARQGWWTDTQYF
j_call: TRBJ2-3; d_call: TRBD2; clone_size: -; v_call: TRBV7-2; cdr3_nt: TGTGCCAGCAGCTTAAAAGCGGGGGAATTCGCAGATACGCAGTATTTT; cdr3_aa: CASSLKAGEFADTQYF
j_call: TRBJ2-1; d_call: -; clone_size: -; v_call: TRBV7-6; cdr3_nt: TGTGCCAGCAGCTCGTTTGGTGGGAGTGAGCAGTTCTTC; cdr3_aa: CASSSFGGSEQFF
j_call: TRBJ2-7; d_call: -; clone_size: -; v_call: TRBV7-2; cdr3_nt: TGTGCCAGCAGCTTAGCGGCCGGCTACGAGCAGTACTTC; cdr3_aa: CASSLAAGYEQYF
j_call: TRBJ1-5; d_call: -; clone_size: once; v_call: TRBV10-2; cdr3_nt: TGCGCCAGCAGTGAAGGTAGCAATCAGCCCCAGCATTTT; cdr3_aa: CASSEGSNQPQHF
j_call: TRBJ1-1; d_call: TRBD1; clone_size: once; v_call: TRBV5-8; cdr3_nt: TGTGCCAGCAGCCGGGGGGACAGGTACATGAACACTGAAGCTTTCTTT; cdr3_aa: CASSRGDRYMNTEAFF
j_call: TRBJ1-3; d_call: TRBD1; clone_size: -; v_call: TRBV4-3; cdr3_nt: TGCGCCAGCAGCCGCGGGACAGACTCTGGAAACACCATATATTTT; cdr3_aa: CASSRGTDSGNTIYF
j_call: TRBJ2-7; d_call: TRBD2; clone_size: -; v_call: TRBV4-1; cdr3_nt: TGCGCCAGCAGCCAAGATCGGAGGACTAGCGGCCTCTACGAGCAGTACTTC; cdr3_aa: CASSQDRRTSGLYEQYF
j_call: TRBJ2-7; d_call: -; clone_size: -; v_call: TRBV5-6; cdr3_nt: TGTGCCAGCAGCTTGGGTTTGAGTGTCGAGGGGGACGAGCAGTACTTC; cdr3_aa: CASSLGLSVEGDEQYF
j_call: TRBJ1-2; d_call: -; clone_size: -; v_call: TRBV18; cdr3_nt: TGTGCCAGCTCCCCTGCAGGGGCAAACTATGGCTACACCTTC; cdr3_aa: CASSPAGANYGYTF
j_call: TRBJ1-2; d_call: -; clone_size: -; v_call: TRBV18; cdr3_nt: TGTGCCAGCTCGATTGAGCCGCCGGGTTCTTATGGCTACACCTTC; cdr3_aa: CASSIEPPGSYGYTF
j_call: TRBJ2-1; d_call: TRBD2; clone_size: once; v_call: TRBV19; cdr3_nt: TGTGCCAGTAGTATCAGCCTAGCGGCCTACAATGAGCAGTTCTTC; cdr3_aa: CASSISLAAYNEQFF
j_call: TRBJ1-2; d_call: -; clone_size: -; v_call: TRBV4-1; cdr3_nt: TGCGCCAGCAGCCCCGACACGGACTATGGCTACACCTTC; cdr3_aa: CASSPDTDYGYTF
j_call: TRBJ2-2; d_call: -; clone_size: -; v_call: TRBV7-6; cdr3_nt: TGTGCCAGCAGCTTGTCCGGGGAGCTGTTTTTT; cdr3_aa: CASSLSGELFF
j_call: TRBJ1-4; d_call: TRBD1; clone_size: -; v_call: TRBV6-6; cdr3_nt: TGTGCCAGCGGCCAGGGGGCGCCGGGAAAACTGTTTTTT; cdr3_aa: CASGQGAPGKLFF
j_call: TRBJ1-5; d_call: TRBD1; clone_size: -; v_call: TRBV15; cdr3_nt: TGTGCCACCAGACCGGGACAGGGTGGCAATCAGCCCCAGCATTTT; cdr3_aa: CATRPGQGGNQPQHF
j_call: TRBJ1-2; d_call: -; clone_size: -; v_call: TRBV6-5; cdr3_nt: TGTGCCAGCAACAACTACAGGGAAGACTACACCTTC; cdr3_aa: CASNNYREDYTF